Following are 5 T cell receptor beta chains from one sample sequenced in a study of T cell repertoires in cytomegalovirus infection. TCRdb used MiXCR to reprocess the reads, holding one entry per CDR3 protein. The sample lists fewer than 400,000 distinct CDR3 sequences, roughly 18% occurring once. The sequencing input was PBMCs. The origin of the receptors is a human donor in good health (CMV status not recorded). Some clones in this sample may be carry-over from other donors' samples.

This clonotype appeared a few times. V usage is TRBV10-3 and J usage is TRBJ1-2; D unresolved. The ends were cut back, 2 bases at V and 5 bases at J, with 6 bases in the middle. Germline assignment: CDR1 ENHRY and CDR2 SYGVKD. The CDR3 runs 12 residues. CDR3 sequence: CAISEMNYGYTF. As DNA, the CDR3 is TGTGCCATCAGTGAGATGAATTATGGCTACACCTTC.

The gene calls are TRBV20-1 and TRBJ1-2; the D gene is possibly TRBD1 (6 bases). This CDR3 has 13 residues. The germline V and J ends were trimmed by 3 bases and 5 bases, with 13 bases remaining between them. Germline lookup yields CDR1 DFQATT and CDR2 SNEGSKA (reference sequence). CDR3 loop: CSARVSGVYGYTF. The CDR3 coding sequence is TGCAGTGCTAGGGTCTCAGGGGTGTATGGCTACACCTTC.

The rearrangement uses TRBV12-3 or TRBV12-4 and TRBJ2-7; possibly TRBD1 or TRBD2 for D (5 bases each). Trimming cost V 6 bases and J 2 bases, with 17 bases left between them. The CDR3 consists of 15 residues. CDR3 region: CASSSFGGVAYEQYF. In DNA, the CDR3 is TGTGCCAGCAGCAGCTTTGGGGGAGTTGCCTACGAGCAGTACTTC.

This clonotype was seen many times. The chain employs TRBV7-2 and TRBJ2-1, with TRBD1 identical over 8 bases. This CDR3 is built from 17 residues. Unmatched junction bases numbered 9, after V lost 5 bases and J lost 0 bases. Germline CDR1 is SGHTA and CDR2 is FQGNSA. The CDR3 here is CASSGRGQGGSYNEQFF. CDR3 in DNA: TGTGCCAGCAGCGGACGCGGACAGGGAGGCTCCTACAATGAGCAGTTCTTC.

This clonotype has ten or more counts. This chain links TRBV7-2 with TRBJ2-4; TRBD1 matches 9 bases. CDR3 size: 15 residues. Germline V gene data show CDR1 as SGHTA and CDR2 as FQGNSA. The J segment lost 7 bases and the V segment lost 6 bases, leaving 10 bases of the junction unmatched. CDR3 DNA sequence: TGTGCCAGCAGTCGTCAACAGGGGGCTGGCAACATTCAGTACTTC. Protein sequence: CASSRQQGAGNIQYF.